This T cell receptor beta chain is drawn from a study of technical replicates of blood from a few donors. Data came from immunoSEQ multiplex PCR; TCRdb stores just in-frame clones and leaves some out. Here the sample spans tens of thousands of clones, 88% being singletons. Germline assignment: CDR1 GTSNPN and CDR2 SVGIG (reference sequence). The CDR3 loop spans 13 amino acids. The trim removed 5 bases at V and 2 bases at J, leaving 4 bases unmatched. The receptor was derived from a human donor in good health. Some clones in this sample may be carry-over from other donors' samples. V usage is TRBV30 and J usage is TRBJ2-7, with 9 bases aligning to TRBD2. Sample: PBMCs. The CDR3 reads CAWGAGGPYEQYF. The CDR3 DNA sequence: TGTGCCTGGGGAGCGGGAGGTCCCTACGAGCAGTACTTC.